These 32 T cell receptor beta chains share one sample of origin, sequenced in a study of OX40 agonist ivuxolimab in advanced cancers. Only in-frame clones appear in the TCRdb table, and some are missing; sequencing was by immunoSEQ multiplex PCR. Of about 70,000 clones listed, roughly 81% were seen once; the top ten hold over 4%. The material was CD4+ or CD8+ T cells sorted from blood, obtained in a trial of the OX40 agonist ivuxolimab. The source is an adult with an advanced solid tumor such as melanoma, head and neck, liver or kidney cancer.

This clone has a handful of counts. The CDR3 bases are TGTGCCAGTAGGTCGGAGGGGACAGATACGCAGTATTTT. Translating gives CASRSEGTDTQYF. This sequence joins TRBV19 and TRBJ2-3, with D maybe TRBD2 (6 bases). CDR1 is LNHDA and CDR2 is SQIVND in the germline V gene (reference sequence). CDR3 size: 13 residues. V lost 6 bases and J lost 3, with 10 bases in between. The full variable domain, its missing parts supplied by reference TRBV19 and TRBJ2-3, is DGGITQSPKYLFRKEGQNVTLSCEQNLNHDAMYWYRQDPGQGLRLIYYSQIVNDFQKGDIAEGYSVSREKKESFPLTVTSAQKNPTAFYLCASRSEGTDTQYFGPGTRLTVL.

The genes are TRBV9 and TRBJ1-3; D gene unclear. Germline V lookup: CDR1 SGDLS, CDR2 YYNGEE. Deletions cut 5 bases from V and 2 bases from J, with 11 bases between. The CDR3 length is 14 residues. CDR3 in DNA: TGTGCCAGCAGGGAGGACGGAACTGGAAACACCATATATTTT. This encodes CASREDGTGNTIYF.

The chain has TRBV7-8 and TRBJ1-1; D not resolved. Trimming cost V 2 bases and J 1 base, with 8 bases left between them. The CDR3 loop spans 14 amino acids. Per the germline V gene, CDR1 is SGHVS and CDR2 is FQNEAQ. For the CDR3, the DNA is TGTGCCAGCAGCTTACAGGAACGGAACACTGAAGCTTTCTTT. This codes for CASSLQERNTEAFF. Complete variable domain (other parts from reference TRBV7-8 and TRBJ1-1): GAGVSQSPRYKVAKRGQDVALRCDPISGHVSLFWYQQALGQGPEFLTYFQNEAQLDKSGLPSDRFFAERPEGSVSTLKIQRTQQEDSAVYLCASSLQERNTEAFFGQGTRLTVV.

The V gene is TRBV6-5, the J gene TRBJ2-2, with D perhaps matching TRBD1 or TRBD2 (6 bases each). The V and J ends lost 2 bases and 1 base respectively, with 8 bases between them. The CDR3 has 15 residues. The V gene's germline CDR1 is MNHEY and CDR2 SVGAGI. CDR3 nucleotide sequence: TGTGCCAGCAGTTACAGGGGGGTGAACACCGGGGAGCTGTTTTTT. Its translation: CASSYRGVNTGELFF.

A few counts support this clone. For the CDR3, the DNA is TGTGCCAGCAGTGAAACAACAGGGGGCTACGAGCAGTACTTC. It yields the protein CASSETTGGYEQYF. The chain is built from TRBV25-1 and TRBJ2-7; 8 nucleotides align to TRBD1. CDR1 is MGHDK, CDR2 SYGVNS, per germline. The CDR3 length is 14 residues. The trim removed 2 bases at V and 3 bases at J, leaving 3 bases unmatched.

The genes are TRBV6-5 and TRBJ2-3; no definite D call. This CDR3 is 13 amino acids long. Germline CDR1 and CDR2: MNHEY and SVGAGI. V was cut by 0 bases and J by 0 bases, with 1 base left in between. The chain's CDR3 is CASSYSSTDTQYF. CDR3 bases: TGTGCCAGCAGTTACTCTAGCACAGATACGCAGTATTTT.

The CDR3 region is CAISESNSGGNEQFF. The DNA of the CDR3 is TGTGCCATCAGTGAGTCGAATAGCGGGGGCAATGAGCAGTTCTTC. The chain couples TRBV10-3 to TRBJ2-1; 9 bases are a match to TRBD2. The V gene end was trimmed by 0 bases and the J gene end by 6 bases; junction bases not matched to a gene: 3. CDR1 is ENHRY and CDR2 is SYGVKD in the germline V gene. CDR3 size: 15 residues.

This chain connects TRBV7-2 to TRBJ2-7; D is perhaps TRBD1 (6 bases). V was shortened by 5 bases and J by 5 bases, with 16 bases between the two germline ends. Germline V gene sequence: CDR1 SGHTA, CDR2 FQGNSA. The CDR3 contains 14 residues. CDR3 in amino acids: CASSLGTQSDEQYF. The CDR3 region has the DNA TGTGCCAGCAGCCTCGGGACACAAAGCGACGAGCAGTACTTC.

The rearrangement uses TRBV7-3 and TRBJ1-5, with unresolved D. With 4 bases removed from V and 3 bases from J, the gap between germline ends came to 7 bases. Germline V gene sequence: CDR1 SGHTA, CDR2 FQGTGA. The CDR3 sequence is 13 residues long. The CDR3 sequence is CASSSWANQPQHF. CDR3 DNA: TGTGCCAGCAGCTCCTGGGCCAATCAGCCCCAGCATTTT.

This clone showed up just a few times. This chain joins TRBV5-1 and TRBJ2-7, with D tentatively TRBD1 (5 bases). The CDR3 is 12 amino acids. Germline V lookup: CDR1 SGHRS, CDR2 YFSETQ. Trimming pared 4 bases from V and 6 bases from J, leaving 11 bases between. The CDR3 reads CASSLTGTEQYF. The CDR3 DNA reads as TGCGCCAGCAGCCTAACAGGTACCGAGCAGTACTTC.

The chain joins TRBV5-1 to TRBJ2-2; D may be TRBD1 (5 bases). Germline V CDR1 and CDR2: SGHRS, YFSETQ. The ends were cut back, 0 bases at V and 0 bases at J, with 9 bases in the middle. The CDR3 is made up of 16 amino acids. For the CDR3, the DNA is TGCGCCAGCAGCTTGGCAACAGGAACGAACACCGGGGAGCTGTTTTTT. It translates to CASSLATGTNTGELFF.

The rearrangement links TRBV9 to TRBJ1-2; D is unclear. V lost 0 bases to trimming and J lost 6 bases, with 12 bases between them. Germline lookup yields CDR1 SGDLS and CDR2 YYNGEE. This CDR3 region has 14 residues. As DNA, the CDR3 is TGTGCCAGCAGCGTAGTATCTTATGGTGATGGCTACACCTTC. Its protein is CASSVVSYGDGYTF.

V and J are TRBV5-1 and TRBJ1-4, with a tentative D call TRBD1 (5 bases). The CDR3 consists of 15 residues. Trimming removed 7 bases from V and 1 base from J, with 14 bases in between. The germline CDR1 and CDR2 sequences are SGHRS and YFSETQ. The CDR3 here is CASFEGSGTNEKLFF. DNA for the CDR3: TGCGCCAGCTTCGAGGGGTCGGGAACTAATGAAAAACTGTTTTTT.

The chain has TRBV19 and TRBJ1-1, with D possibly TRBD1 on 6 matching bases. Germline assignment: CDR1 LNHDA and CDR2 SQIVND (reference sequence). V lost 6 bases and J lost 4, with 9 bases in between. The CDR3 is 12 amino acids. CDR3 sequence: CASRDSLTEAFF. The DNA for the CDR3 is TGTGCCAGTAGGGACAGCCTCACTGAAGCTTTCTTT. Filled out from reference TRBV19 and TRBJ1-1, the complete variable domain reads DGGITQSPKYLFRKEGQNVTLSCEQNLNHDAMYWYRQDPGQGLRLIYYSQIVNDFQKGDIAEGYSVSREKKESFPLTVTSAQKNPTAFYLCASRDSLTEAFFGQGTRLTVV.

This chain connects TRBV2 to TRBJ2-7; the D gene is possibly TRBD2 (5 bases). The CDR3 runs to 11 residues. CDR1 SNHLY and CDR2 FYNNEI come from the germline V gene. The V and J ends lost 6 bases and 11 bases respectively, with 14 bases between them. The CDR3 DNA follows: TGTGCCAGCAGCTTTTCAGTCGGGGAGTACTTC. Translated, it gives CASSFSVGEYF.

A single count supports this clone. The gene calls are TRBV29-1 and TRBJ2-1; D may be TRBD2 (5 bases). The CDR3 runs 12 residues. Looked up from germline, CDR1 is SQVTM and CDR2 is ANQGSEA. V was pared by 3 bases and J by 7 bases, with 10 bases between. The CDR3 sequence is CSVDGDGNEQFF. CDR3 coding DNA: TGCAGCGTTGACGGGGATGGTAATGAGCAGTTCTTC.

The chain has TRBV27 and TRBJ2-2; TRBD1 aligns across 9 bases. CDR3 length: 16 amino acids. The V gene end was trimmed by 6 bases and the J gene end by 4 bases; junction bases not matched to a gene: 9. Germline CDR1 MNHEY, CDR2 SMNVEV (reference sequence). This chain's CDR3 is CASSPPGTGFTGELFF. The CDR3 nucleotides read TGTGCCAGCAGCCCCCCGGGGACAGGGTTCACCGGGGAGCTGTTTTTT.

The chain employs TRBV7-9 and TRBJ1-1, with D tentatively TRBD1 (6 bases). The CDR3 consists of 12 residues. Trimming removed 3 bases at V and 10 bases at J, with 12 bases between. Germline V CDR1 and CDR2: SEHNR, FQNEAQ (reference sequence). The CDR3 region has the DNA TGTGCCAGCAGCTTGTGGGGGGACATAGCTTTCTTT. Protein product: CASSLWGDIAFF.

The chain uses TRBV5-4 and TRBJ2-2; the match to TRBD1 covers 9 bases. Trimming took 4 bases from V and 7 from J; bases not matched to a gene: 8. This CDR3 spans 15 amino acids. Germline CDR1 reads SGHNT; CDR2 reads YYREEE (reference sequence). CDR3 bases: TGTGCCAGCAGCCCTTGGACAGGGGAGATCGGGGAGCTGTTTTTT. Protein product: CASSPWTGEIGELFF.

This clone was seen a handful of times. V usage is TRBV11-1 and J usage is TRBJ2-7; tentatively, D is TRBD1 (6 bases). V was trimmed by 5 bases and J by 6 bases, leaving 11 bases between them. This CDR3 is 12 amino acids long. The germline V gene encodes CDR1 SGHAT and CDR2 FQDESV (reference sequence). CDR3 loop: CASSTGFREQYF. Here the CDR3 DNA reads TGTGCCAGCAGCACAGGGTTTCGCGAGCAGTACTTC.

This chain connects TRBV10-3 to TRBJ1-2; the match to TRBD1 covers 9 bases. The CDR3 runs 16 residues. Germline CDR1 reads ENHRY; CDR2 reads SYGVKD. The junction had 15 bases not matched to a gene; V was cut back by 6 bases and J by 7 bases. The CDR3 protein is CAIRPGQGTMVGGYTF. CDR3 nucleotide sequence: TGTGCCATCAGACCCGGACAGGGGACGATGGTAGGTGGCTACACCTTC.

For the CDR3, the DNA is TGTGCCAGCAGTTCCTCGGGGTTCTCGTATGGCTACACCTTC. Its translation: CASSSSGFSYGYTF. This chain connects TRBV7-9 to TRBJ1-2; no reliable D call. This CDR3 comprises 14 residues. Germline CDR1 SEHNR, CDR2 FQNEAQ (reference sequence). Deletions cut 6 bases from V and 5 bases from J, with 16 bases between. Drawing the rest from reference TRBV7-9 and TRBJ1-2, the complete variable domain is DTGVSQNPRHKITKRGQNVTFRCDPISEHNRLYWYRQTLGQGPEFLTYFQNEAQLEKSRLLSDRFSAERPKGSFSTLEIQRTEQGDSAMYLCASSSSGFSYGYTFGSGTRLTVV.

The chain combines TRBV2 with TRBJ1-2; perhaps TRBD1 as D (5 bases). The V end was cut by 8 bases, the J end by 8 bases, with 15 bases between. Germline CDR1 is SNHLY and CDR2 is FYNNEI. CDR3 length: 12 amino acids. The DNA of the CDR3 is TGTGCCAGCCGAGAACGGGGGGACGGCTACACCTTC. Its protein is CASRERGDGYTF.

This clone was observed at least ten times. This chain links TRBV2 with TRBJ1-4; D unresolved. Trimming took off 1 base at V and 8 bases at J, with 8 bases between the two ends. From germline, CDR1 is SNHLY and CDR2 FYNNEI. The CDR3 has 13 residues. The CDR3 nucleotides read TGTGCCAGCAGTGAAGAAGTCGGGGAAAAACTGTTTTTT. Amino acids: CASSEEVGEKLFF.

This clone was detected a few times. The V gene is TRBV14, the J gene TRBJ1-1; D is uncertain. Germline V CDR1 and CDR2: SGHDN, FVKESK. Deletions cut 0 bases from V and 11 bases from J, with 13 bases between. The CDR3 sequence is 13 residues long. This chain's CDR3 is CASSQEARMAAFF. CDR3 DNA: TGTGCCAGCAGCCAAGAAGCGAGGATGGCGGCTTTCTTT.

This chain connects TRBV5-4 to TRBJ2-3; D not resolved. V was clipped by 0 bases and J by 1 base, with 3 bases between them. This CDR3 has 13 residues. Germline V gives CDR1 SGHNT, CDR2 YYREEE (reference sequence). This chain's CDR3 is CASSLGGTDTQYF. The CDR3 DNA sequence: TGTGCCAGCAGCTTGGGGGGCACAGATACGCAGTATTTT. Full variable domain (rest looked up from reference TRBV5-4 and TRBJ2-3): ETGVTQSPTHLIKTRGQQVTLRCSSQSGHNTVSWYQQALGQGPQFIFQYYREEENGRGNFPPRFSGLQFPNYSSELNVNALELDDSALYLCASSLGGTDTQYFGPGTRLTVL.

The chain employs TRBV11-2 and TRBJ1-1; D gene uncertain. The CDR3 consists of 13 residues. The V end lost 1 base, the J end lost 1 base, and 4 bases lay between the germline ends. In germline, CDR1 is SGHAT, CDR2 FQNNGV. CDR3 loop: CASSLARNTEAFF. The CDR3 DNA reads TGTGCCAGCAGCTTAGCCAGGAACACTGAAGCTTTCTTT.

The chain recombines TRBV7-2 with TRBJ2-2; unclear D gene. The V end lost 5 bases, the J end lost 3 bases, and 13 bases lay between the germline ends. This CDR3 is 15 amino acids long. Per the germline V gene, CDR1 is SGHTA and CDR2 is FQGNSA. The CDR3 bases are TGTGCCAGCAGCCCCCCCCGCGCCTACACCGGGGAGCTGTTTTTT. Its translation: CASSPPRAYTGELFF.

The chain links TRBV6-6 to TRBJ2-2; D is uncertain. V gave up 4 bases and J gave up 4 bases, with 10 bases separating them. CDR1 is MNHNY, CDR2 SVGAGI, per germline (reference sequence). CDR3 length: 14 amino acids. CDR3 bases: TGTGCCAGCAGTTCACCAGTCGGCACCGGGGAGCTGTTTTTT. Its protein is CASSSPVGTGELFF.

The rearrangement uses TRBV5-1 and TRBJ1-1; D is unresolved. CDR1 and CDR2 from the germline V gene are SGHRS and YFSETQ. The V end lost 0 bases, the J end lost 0 bases, and 6 bases lay between the germline ends. CDR3 length: 14 residues. The CDR3 region has the DNA TGCGCCAGCAGCTTGGAAGGGATGAACACTGAAGCTTTCTTT. It specifies CASSLEGMNTEAFF.

The chain has TRBV6-5 and TRBJ2-7; D ambiguous. This CDR3 is 16 amino acids long. The V end lost 0 bases, the J end lost 0 bases, and 12 bases lay between the germline ends. Germline V gene sequence: CDR1 MNHEY, CDR2 SVGAGI. The CDR3 protein is CASSYSRSGYSYEQYF. The DNA for the CDR3 is TGTGCCAGCAGTTACTCGCGGAGTGGATACTCCTACGAGCAGTACTTC.

This clone showed up just once. At one boundary the junction diverges from the germline segment, which might be a read error. This chain uses TRBV9 with TRBJ2-1; maybe TRBD2 (6 bases). The CDR3 has 14 residues. The V gene's germline CDR1 is SGDLS and CDR2 YYNGEE. The CDR3 region has the DNA TGTGCCAGCAGCGTATCCGGGAGCTACAATGGGCAGTTCTTC. It is translated as CASSVSGSYNGQFF.